This section outlines one T cell receptor (beta chain) sequence together with its context. This record comes from a study of blood T cell repertoires in COVID-19. Overall study context: COVID-19 samples collected from the United States, Italy and Spain covered acute and convalescent phases. Nucleic acid was either cDNA or gDNA, and it came from T cells, B-cell-depleted T cells, or PBMCs.

Trimming took 5 bases from V and 4 from J; bases not matched to a gene: 4. Germline CDR1 is SGHNT and CDR2 is YYREEE (reference sequence). The CDR3 extends over 14 amino acids. The authors' processing: Counts of nucleated cells, estimated from reference gene primer amplification, were obtained. The assay was immunoSEQ multiplex PCR, and TCRdb's table has in-frame clones only and misses some. V, J and clone size are taken as reported in that table, and D and trimming were inferred from the DNA itself. The table records about 180,000 clones, around 80% of them present only once. This TCR came from a man between 65 and 80 years old with active or convalescent COVID-19. Sequencing was performed on peripheral blood. This chain connects TRBV5-4 to TRBJ2-1; 9 bases fit TRBD2. The CDR3 DNA reads as TGTGCCAGCAGAGGAACTAGCGGGTACAATGAGCAGTTCTTC. Translating gives CASRGTSGYNEQFF.